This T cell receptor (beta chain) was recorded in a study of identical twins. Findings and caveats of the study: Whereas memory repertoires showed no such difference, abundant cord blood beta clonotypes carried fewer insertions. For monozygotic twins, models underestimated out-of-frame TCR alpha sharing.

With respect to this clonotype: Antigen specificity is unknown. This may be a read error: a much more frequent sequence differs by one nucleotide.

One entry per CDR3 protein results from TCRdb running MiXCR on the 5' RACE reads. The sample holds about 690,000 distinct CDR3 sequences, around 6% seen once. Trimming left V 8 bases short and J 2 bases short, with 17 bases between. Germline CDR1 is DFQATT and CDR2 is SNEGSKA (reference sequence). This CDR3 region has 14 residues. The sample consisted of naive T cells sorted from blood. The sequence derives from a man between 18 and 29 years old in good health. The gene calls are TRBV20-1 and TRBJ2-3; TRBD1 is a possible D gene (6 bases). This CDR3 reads CSTHPGHLTDTQYF. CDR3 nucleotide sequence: TGCAGTACGCATCCGGGACACCTCACAGATACGCAGTATTTT.